Each of the 18 T cell receptor beta chains below was sequenced from the same sample in a study of T-cell reconstitution after alpha-beta-depleted transplantation in children. The authors prepared the TCRbeta library with unique molecular identifiers. TCRdb passed the PCR reads through MiXCR, listing each CDR3 protein once. The sample lists approximately 590,000 distinct CDR3 sequences, more than 9% occurring once. Sample: PBMCs from the stem cell graft donor, taken from the stem cell graft. The source of these receptors is a human donor who donated a stem cell graft to a child with acute myeloid leukemia.

In this sample, this clonotype turned up a few times. V gene TRBV20-1 combines with J gene TRBJ2-7; no clear D gene. The V and J ends lost 5 bases and 1 base respectively, with 15 bases between them. The CDR3 runs to 14 residues. CDR1 DFQATT and CDR2 SNEGSKA come from the germline V gene (reference sequence). The chain's CDR3 is CSAFSPVESYEQYF. As DNA, the CDR3 is TGCAGTGCTTTTAGTCCCGTCGAATCCTACGAGCAGTACTTC.

The V and J genes are TRBV20-1 and TRBJ1-1; 8 bases agree with TRBD1. Per the germline V gene, CDR1 is DFQATT and CDR2 is SNEGSKA (reference sequence). V lost 3 bases, J lost 5 bases, and 8 bases stayed unmatched. The CDR3 runs to 14 residues. CDR3 amino acids: CSASPQGAGTEAFF. In DNA form, the CDR3 reads TGCAGTGCTAGTCCTCAGGGGGCGGGAACTGAAGCTTTCTTT.

As DNA, the CDR3 is TGCAGTGCCCCCGGGACAGGGGGCGCAGATACGCAGTATTTT. It translates to CSAPGTGGADTQYF. The chain recombines TRBV20-1 with TRBJ2-3; 12 bases match TRBD1. The ends lost 6 bases at V and 4 bases at J; junction bases unmatched: 5. Germline values: CDR1 DFQATT, CDR2 SNEGSKA (reference sequence). The CDR3 spans 14 residues.

This clonotype was observed many times. The rearrangement joins TRBV7-2 to TRBJ2-5; the D call may be TRBD1 or TRBD2 (6 bases each). There are 15 residues in the CDR3. Germline V CDR1 and CDR2: SGHTA, FQGNSA. The V end was cut by 4 bases, the J end by 7 bases, with 19 bases between. CDR3 sequence reads: CASSSQGGQRGTQYF. The CDR3 DNA reads as TGTGCCAGCAGCTCGCAAGGGGGGCAAAGGGGGACCCAGTACTTC.

This clonotype was seen many times. The chain links TRBV4-3 to TRBJ2-1; D is possibly TRBD1 or TRBD2 (6 bases each). V shed 0 bases and J shed 1 base, with 7 bases lying between them. Germline V lookup: CDR1 LGHNA, CDR2 YSLEER. The CDR3 contains 15 residues. Here the CDR3 reads CASSQEGGSYNEQFF. CDR3 in DNA: TGCGCCAGCAGCCAAGAAGGGGGGTCCTACAATGAGCAGTTCTTC.

The chain is built from TRBV5-1 and TRBJ2-1; 12 nucleotides line up with TRBD2. This CDR3 comprises 17 residues. Per germline, CDR1 SGHRS and CDR2 YFSETQ. V gave up 0 bases and J gave up 4 bases; unmatched junction bases: 5. The CDR3 DNA reads TGCGCCAGCAGCTTGGCGCTAGCGGGAGGGCCTTACAATGAGCAGTTCTTC. It yields the protein CASSLALAGGPYNEQFF.

Only a few counts were recorded for this clonotype. The chain recombines TRBV4-2 with TRBJ1-5; TRBD1 matches at 7 bases. The V and J ends lost 0 bases and 7 bases, in that order; junction bases with no gene match: 12. CDR3 length: 17 residues. The germline gives CDR1 LGHNA, CDR2 YNFKEQ. For the CDR3, the DNA is TGTGCCAGCAGCCAAGATCGGATAGGGGGCGCGGTGCAGCCCCAGCATTTT. Translation: CASSQDRIGGAVQPQHF.

This clonotype was observed at least ten times. V gene TRBV20-1 combines with J gene TRBJ2-3, with 8 bases that match TRBD1. The CDR3 has 15 amino acids. The ends lost 3 bases at V and 0 bases at J; junction bases unmatched: 5. Germline V gene data show CDR1 as DFQATT and CDR2 as SNEGSKA (reference sequence). Written as DNA, the CDR3 is TGCAGTGCTAGTACAGGGGGGCTTAGCACAGATACGCAGTATTTT. As protein: CSASTGGLSTDTQYF.

This clonotype was recorded at least ten times. The rearrangement joins TRBV6-2 or TRBV6-3 to TRBJ2-1, with TRBD2 matching 16 bases. Germline CDR1 is MNHEY and CDR2 is SVGEGT. V shed 6 bases and J 13 bases; nucleotides not matched to a gene: 12. The CDR3 has 16 amino acids. The CDR3 reads CASSPVPGLAGGHQFF. DNA of the CDR3: TGTGCCAGCAGCCCCGTCCCGGGACTAGCGGGAGGGCACCAGTTCTTC.

This sequence joins TRBV5-1 and TRBJ2-4; the D is unclear. Germline V gene sequence: CDR1 SGHRS, CDR2 YFSETQ. The CDR3 extends over 15 amino acids. V lost 5 bases, J lost 5 bases, and 17 bases lay in between. CDR3: CASSPKGRLENIQYF. The DNA for the CDR3 is TGCGCCAGCAGTCCCAAGGGCCGTTTGGAAAACATTCAGTACTTC.

This clonotype was recorded a few times. V usage is TRBV12-3 or TRBV12-4 and J usage is TRBJ2-3, with a possible D match to TRBD2 (6 bases). This CDR3 is built from 15 residues. V lost 8 bases, J lost 2 bases, and 17 bases lay in between. CDR3: CASATSRQHTDTQYF. CDR3 nucleotide sequence: TGTGCCAGCGCGACTAGTCGGCAGCACACAGATACGCAGTATTTT.

This clonotype was observed many times. CDR3 coding DNA: TGCAGCGTTGGGCCTAGCGGCTTAGGGGCGACCCGGGAGCTGTTTTTT. Amino acids: CSVGPSGLGATRELFF. The rearrangement joins TRBV29-1 to TRBJ2-2; 7 positions agree with TRBD2. CDR1 is SQVTM and CDR2 is ANQGSEA in the germline V gene. CDR3 size: 16 residues. Germline trimming cut 4 bases from V and 9 bases from J; bases unmatched to any gene: 17.

V usage is TRBV18 and J usage is TRBJ2-7; 11 bases line up with TRBD1. The trim removed 4 bases at V and 5 bases at J, leaving 7 bases unmatched. The CDR3 length is 15 residues. The germline CDR1 and CDR2 sequences are KGHSH and LQKENI. The CDR3 coding sequence is TGTGCCAGCTCACGGTTAATGGGACAGGGGGACGAGCAGTACTTC. This codes for CASSRLMGQGDEQYF.

This clonotype was picked up a small number of times. This chain joins TRBV20-1 and TRBJ1-5, with a weak D call TRBD1 (5 bases). Trimming left V 6 bases short and J 1 base short, with 16 bases between. CDR1 is DFQATT and CDR2 is SNEGSKA in the germline V gene (reference sequence). The CDR3 consists of 15 residues. In nucleotides, the CDR3 is TGCAGTGCCCTGGACCCCAGGGAGAGCAATCAGCCCCAGCATTTT. This encodes CSALDPRESNQPQHF.

This clonotype was detected many times. V and J are TRBV5-1 and TRBJ1-1; D is undetermined. V lost 4 bases to trimming and J lost 1 base, with 14 bases between them. Germline assignment: CDR1 SGHRS and CDR2 YFSETQ. The CDR3 extends over 15 amino acids. The CDR3 DNA reads TGCGCCAGCAGCCCGCTGCGCTGGAGGAACACTGAAGCTTTCTTT. Translation: CASSPLRWRNTEAFF.

This clonotype was observed a handful of times. The V and J genes are TRBV20-1 and TRBJ2-7; TRBD1 is a possible D gene (6 bases). The V gene lost 5 bases and the J gene lost 6 bases, with 23 bases spanning the gap. CDR1 and CDR2 from the germline V gene are DFQATT and SNEGSKA (reference sequence). CDR3 length: 15 residues. The CDR3, as DNA: TGCAGTGCTCCCCGGGCAGGGGATACGAGCCTCGAGCAGTACTTC. Translated: CSAPRAGDTSLEQYF.

This clonotype showed up many times. The CDR3 DNA reads TGTGCCAGCAGTTTGGCTAGCGGGAGGAGTGAGCAGTTCTTC. Translating gives CASSLASGRSEQFF. The V gene is TRBV12-3 or TRBV12-4, the J gene TRBJ2-1; TRBD2 matches 11 bases. V gave up 3 bases and J gave up 9 bases; unmatched junction bases: 4. The CDR3 is 14 residues long.

This clonotype was seen a handful of times. This chain uses TRBV10-3 with TRBJ2-3; 8 bases map to TRBD2. This CDR3 contains 16 residues. Trimming took 8 bases from V and 0 from J; bases not matched to a gene: 10. The V gene's germline CDR1 is ENHRY and CDR2 SYGVKD. CDR3 protein: CAIRGGGLTSTDTQYF. The CDR3 bases are TGTGCCATCCGGGGGGGTGGCCTCACGAGCACAGATACGCAGTATTTT.